The 8 T cell receptor beta chains below all came from one sample that was sequenced in a study of T cells expressing NK-cell markers. Reprocessing the 5' RACE reads, TCRdb reports a single entry for every CDR3 protein and omits DNA. This sample's table has 300,000 to 450,000 distinct CDR3 sequences. The sample taken for sequencing was blood T cells: a sorted CD56 or NKG2C T cell subset, CD4+ or CD8+ T cells, or bulk PBMC T cells (not recorded which). The receptor source for this set is a man aged 18 to 69 in good health.

The chain combines TRBV5-1 with TRBJ2-5; the TRBD2 assignment by TCRdb is unverifiable without DNA. The CDR3 loop spans 17 amino acids. Germline V gene sequence: CDR1 SGHRS, CDR2 YFSETQ. CDR3 sequence reads: CASSLDWTSGGYETQYF. Variable domain in full (rest from reference TRBV5-1 and TRBJ2-5): KAGVTQTPRYLIKTRGQQVTLSCSPISGHRSVSWYQQTPGQGLQFLFEYFSETQRNKGNFPGRFSGRQFSNSRSEMNVSTLELGDSALYLCASSLDWTSGGYETQYFGPGTRLLVL.

This chain links TRBV11-1 with TRBJ2-5. There are 13 residues in the CDR3. Per the germline V gene, CDR1 is SGHAT and CDR2 is FQDESV (reference sequence). CDR3 region: CASSAGYQETQYF. Supplemented by reference TRBV11-1 and TRBJ2-5, the full variable domain reads EAEVAQSPRYKITEKSQAVAFWCDPISGHATLYWYRQILGQGPELLVQFQDESVVDDSQLPKDRFSAERLKGVDSTLKIQPAELGDSAMYLCASSAGYQETQYFGPGTRLLVL.

CDR3 residues: CASSPTLTGGNTEAFF. The genes are TRBV18 and TRBJ1-1; the TRBD1 assignment by TCRdb is unverifiable without DNA. The germline V gene has CDR1 KGHSH and CDR2 LQKENI. The CDR3 is 16 residues long.

The chain links TRBV2 to TRBJ2-7. Germline CDR1 is SNHLY and CDR2 is FYNNEI. The CDR3 spans 13 residues. CDR3 sequence reads: CASSVDRNYEQYF.

The chain recombines TRBV14 with TRBJ1-5; without DNA, the TCRdb call of TRBD1 cannot be checked. The germline gives CDR1 SGHDN, CDR2 FVKESK. The CDR3 spans 18 residues. The chain's CDR3 is CASPPGPKVKQGHQPQHF.

V gene TRBV27 combines with J gene TRBJ2-5; TCRdb selects TRBD2, and the lack of DNA leaves this call unchecked. CDR1 and CDR2 from the germline V gene are MNHEY and SMNVEV (reference sequence). The CDR3 runs to 14 residues. The CDR3 region is CASSLGGPPETQYF.

The V and J genes are TRBV20-1 and TRBJ1-2. The CDR3 is made up of 13 amino acids. Germline assignment: CDR1 DFQATT and CDR2 SNEGSKA (reference sequence). Here the CDR3 reads CSATLGLNYGYTF.

The V gene is TRBV12-3 or TRBV12-4, the J gene TRBJ2-2; there is no DNA to check the TCRdb D call of TRBD2. The CDR3 runs 14 residues. The CDR3 spells CASSLVGSAGELFF.